The 23 T cell receptor beta chains reported below all come from one sample, sequenced in a study of shared clonotypes between healthy human individuals. Repertoires were generated with immunoSEQ multiplex PCR, while TCRdb's copy carries only in-frame clones and drops some. The sample records around 2,000,000 clones, 95% being singletons. Specimen: naive CD4+ T cells sorted from blood. The subset is: CD45RA+ positively selected. Every receptor here comes from a man between 18 and 35 years old in good health.

The CDR3: CASSPAWGGGQETQYF. CDR3 in DNA: TGTGCCAGCAGCCCGGCCTGGGGGGGCGGCCAAGAGACCCAGTACTTC. The J gene is TRBJ2-5, the V gene TRBV7-2; maybe TRBD2 (7 bases). CDR1 and CDR2 (germline): SGHTA, FQGNSA. The CDR3 is made up of 16 amino acids. Trimming shortened V by 5 bases and J by 1 base, and 17 bases separated the two germline ends.

V is TRBV4-1 and J is TRBJ2-3; TRBD2 aligns across 13 bases. The junction had 8 bases not matched to a gene; V was cut back by 4 bases and J by 4 bases. CDR1 and CDR2 (germline): MGHRA, YSYEKL. The CDR3 has 17 amino acids. In DNA, the CDR3 is TGCGCCAGCAGCCGTTCACTAGCGGGAGGGTCCTCAGATACGCAGTATTTT. Protein sequence: CASSRSLAGGSSDTQYF.

The chain has TRBV28 and TRBJ1-6; 7 bases line up with TRBD1. The CDR3 extends over 15 amino acids. Germline CDR1 and CDR2: MDHEN and SYDVKM. J gave up 4 bases and V 5 bases, and 5 bases lay outside the gene matches. The CDR3 sequence: CASSTGTEYNSPLHF. The CDR3 DNA follows: TGTGCCAGCAGTACCGGGACAGAGTATAATTCACCCCTCCACTTT. The full variable domain, in which reference TRBV28 and TRBJ1-6 provide the parts outside the CDR3, is DVKVTQSSRYLVKRTGEKVFLECVQDMDHENMFWYRQDPGLGLRLIYFSYDVKMKEKGDIPEGYSVSREKKERFSLILESASTNQTSMYLCASSTGTEYNSPLHFGNGTRLTVT.

The chain carries TRBV29-1 and TRBJ2-2, with D perhaps matching TRBD1 or TRBD2 (5 bases each). Germline V gene sequence: CDR1 SQVTM, CDR2 ANQGSEA. This CDR3 spans 17 amino acids. Trimming took 3 bases from V and 0 from J, leaving 17 bases between them. The CDR3 loop reads CSVDDLSRGANTGELFF. The CDR3 DNA sequence: TGCAGCGTTGATGACCTCTCCCGGGGCGCGAACACCGGGGAGCTGTTTTTT.

The chain combines TRBV9 with TRBJ1-4; D is unresolved. The V and J ends lost 4 bases and 7 bases respectively, with 11 bases between them. Germline loops: CDR1 SGDLS, CDR2 YYNGEE. The CDR3 runs 13 residues. CDR3 region: CASSQIGGEKLFF. DNA for the CDR3: TGTGCCAGCAGCCAGATAGGAGGTGAAAAACTGTTTTTT.

The rearrangement joins TRBV5-1 to TRBJ2-1; 9 positions agree with TRBD1. The V gene's germline CDR1 is SGHRS and CDR2 YFSETQ. V shed 1 base, J shed 8 bases, and the junction held 7 bases outside the gene matches. This CDR3 is built from 15 residues. CDR3 sequence reads: CASSLMGQGKDEQFF. The DNA for the CDR3 is TGCGCCAGCAGCTTGATGGGACAGGGTAAGGATGAGCAGTTCTTC.

The chain joins TRBV6-1 to TRBJ1-2, with 7 bases lining up with TRBD1. The CDR3 length is 15 residues. CDR1 is MNHNS and CDR2 is SASEGT in the germline V gene. J was trimmed by 3 bases and V by 1 base; bases with no gene match: 5. Written as DNA, the CDR3 is TGTGCCAGCAGTGAAGGGGAGGGGGCTTACTATGGCTACACCTTC. It yields the protein CASSEGEGAYYGYTF.

This clone was detected a few times. This rearrangement joins TRBV5-8 to TRBJ1-5; D unclear. CDR3 length: 11 amino acids. Per germline, CDR1 SGHTS and CDR2 YDEGEE. V was trimmed by 0 bases and J by 6 bases, leaving 1 base between them. The CDR3: CASSLGQPQHF. The CDR3 DNA reads TGTGCCAGCAGCTTGGGTCAGCCCCAGCATTTT. Full variable domain (rest looked up from reference TRBV5-8 and TRBJ1-5): EAGVTQSPTHLIKTRGQQATLRCSPISGHTSVYWYQQALGLGLQFLLWYDEGEERNRGNFPPRFSGRQFPNYSSELNVNALELEDSALYLCASSLGQPQHFGDGTRLSIL.

The chain carries TRBV30 and TRBJ1-6; D is unresolved. With 4 bases removed from V and 7 bases from J, the gap between germline ends came to 17 bases. Germline CDR1 GTSNPN, CDR2 SVGIG (reference sequence). The CDR3 consists of 15 residues. For the CDR3, the DNA is TGTGCCTGGACACGGGCGACTTTAACAAATTCACCCCTCCACTTT. Its protein is CAWTRATLTNSPLHF.

For this clone: At the DNA level, this CDR3 is encoded by other sequences in the same sample as well. V is TRBV5-1 and J is TRBJ2-2; D unclear. The V end was cut by 0 bases, the J end by 0 bases, with 3 bases between. The CDR3 runs to 14 residues. Germline V gives CDR1 SGHRS, CDR2 YFSETQ. The chain's CDR3 is CASSLVPNTGELFF. In DNA, the CDR3 is TGCGCCAGCAGCTTGGTGCCGAACACCGGGGAGCTGTTTTTT.

V is TRBV2 and J is TRBJ1-5, with no clear D. The CDR3 extends over 16 amino acids. V was pared by 3 bases and J by 3 bases, with 15 bases between. From germline, CDR1 is SNHLY and CDR2 FYNNEI. The CDR3 nucleotides are TGTGCCAGCAGTGAGGGGTGGACGGACCCCAATCAGCCCCAGCATTTT. This sequence encodes CASSEGWTDPNQPQHF.

The CDR3 DNA is TGTGCCAGTAGTATAGACGGGGTAGCCGGGGAGCTGTTTTTT. This gives the protein CASSIDGVAGELFF. V is TRBV19 and J is TRBJ2-2; D may be TRBD2 (5 bases). The germline gives CDR1 LNHDA, CDR2 SQIVND (reference sequence). This CDR3 has 14 amino acids. Deletions cut 0 bases from V and 6 bases from J, with 8 bases between.

Here the CDR3 reads CASSFRGQHSMLPVPYEQYF. CDR3 nucleotides: TGTGCCAGCAGCTTTAGGGGACAACACAGTATGCTCCCAGTTCCCTACGAGCAGTACTTC. This chain links TRBV12-1 with TRBJ2-7; the table's D gene call, TRBD1, was not cross checked with the DNA. TRBV12-1 is a listed pseudogene. This CDR3 has 20 residues.

The rearrangement uses TRBV4-1 and TRBJ2-5; weak D call: TRBD1 (6 bases). The V and J ends lost 6 bases and 4 bases respectively, with 21 bases between them. The CDR3 loop spans 16 amino acids. Germline V gene sequence: CDR1 MGHRA, CDR2 YSYEKL. CDR3 in amino acids: CASRSVRGGLVETQYF. In nucleotides, the CDR3 is TGCGCCAGCAGGAGCGTTCGTGGGGGCCTGGTAGAGACCCAGTACTTC.

The J gene is TRBJ2-7, the V gene TRBV27; 10 nucleotides line up with TRBD2. The CDR3 has 17 residues. Germline CDR1 and CDR2: MNHEY and SMNVEV (reference sequence). With V trimmed by 6 bases and J by 6 bases, 17 bases remained unmatched. Written as DNA, the CDR3 is TGTGCCAGCAGCCCGGAGCACCCTAGCGGGAGAGTCTCCGAGCAGTACTTC. Residues: CASSPEHPSGRVSEQYF.

Regarding this clone: This sequence may be a read error, since a much larger clone differs from it by one base. The chain couples TRBV11-3 to TRBJ2-5, with TRBD1 as a possible D gene (6 bases). The CDR3 is 14 residues long. Trimming took off 1 base at V and 2 bases at J, with 8 bases between the two ends. Germline lookup yields CDR1 SGHNT and CDR2 YENEEA. CDR3 DNA sequence: TGTGCCAGCAGCTTAGGCAGGGGACAAGAGACCCAGTACTTC. This sequence encodes CASSLGRGQETQYF.

A remark on this clone: This same CDR3 is encoded by further DNA sequences in the sample. The chain employs TRBV7-9 and TRBJ1-3; D not certain. Trimming shortened V by 2 bases and J by 0 bases, and 11 bases separated the two germline ends. This CDR3 region has 16 residues. Germline V gene sequence: CDR1 SEHNR, CDR2 FQNEAQ (reference sequence). Here the CDR3 DNA reads TGTGCCAGCAGCTTAACCCCGGTCAACTCTGGAAACACCATATATTTT. Its protein is CASSLTPVNSGNTIYF.

V is TRBV6-6 and J is TRBJ2-7; the match to TRBD1 covers 7 bases. CDR1 MNHNY and CDR2 SVGAGI come from the germline V gene (reference sequence). Losses at the gene ends were 3 bases for V and 6 bases for J; bases not matched to a gene: 11. The CDR3 has 15 amino acids. Written as DNA, the CDR3 is TGTGCCAGCAGTTATTTACGAGACAGGGTCCCCGAGCAGTACTTC. As protein: CASSYLRDRVPEQYF.

The chain is built from TRBV6-6 and TRBJ1-3, with 8 nucleotides matching TRBD1. The CDR3 is 14 residues long. Germline V gene data show CDR1 as MNHNY and CDR2 as SVGAGI (reference sequence). The V gene end was trimmed by 4 bases and the J gene end by 7 bases; junction bases not matched to a gene: 6. This CDR3 reads CASSLDRERNTIYF. For the CDR3, the DNA is TGTGCCAGCAGTTTGGACAGGGAGAGGAACACCATATATTTT.

V gene TRBV7-9 combines with J gene TRBJ1-1; TRBD1 is a possible D gene (5 bases). Trimming removed 6 bases at V and 1 base at J, with 15 bases between. This CDR3 is built from 15 residues. Germline values: CDR1 SEHNR, CDR2 FQNEAQ (reference sequence). Here the CDR3 reads CASRVPGPGNTEAFF. CDR3 coding DNA: TGTGCCAGCAGAGTACCGGGACCTGGGAACACTGAAGCTTTCTTT. The full variable domain, its missing parts supplied by reference TRBV7-9 and TRBJ1-1, is DTGVSQNPRHKITKRGQNVTFRCDPISEHNRLYWYRQTLGQGPEFLTYFQNEAQLEKSRLLSDRFSAERPKGSFSTLEIQRTEQGDSAMYLCASRVPGPGNTEAFFGQGTRLTVV.

The chain combines TRBV14 with TRBJ2-7; no firm D call. The V and J ends lost 3 bases and 3 bases respectively, with 15 bases between them. The CDR3 totals 15 residues. Germline V gene lookup returns CDR1 SGHDN and CDR2 FVKESK. The CDR3 loop is CASSHYVGRLYEQYF. CDR3 in DNA: TGTGCCAGCAGCCACTATGTCGGGCGCCTCTACGAGCAGTACTTC.

This chain uses TRBV10-3 with TRBJ2-7; no clear D gene. CDR3 length equals 14 residues. The germline V gene encodes CDR1 ENHRY and CDR2 SYGVKD. Trimming took off 3 bases at V and 0 bases at J, with 9 bases between the two ends. This CDR3 is CAISDERSSYEQYF. The CDR3 DNA follows: TGTGCCATCAGTGACGAGCGCAGCTCCTACGAGCAGTACTTC.

The chain uses TRBV30 and TRBJ1-3; D is uncertain. Trimming cost V 2 bases and J 3 bases, with 8 bases left between them. The CDR3 is 13 residues long. Germline CDR1 GTSNPN, CDR2 SVGIG (reference sequence). CDR3 in amino acids: CAWSNNVGNTIYF. In DNA form, the CDR3 reads TGTGCCTGGAGTAATAATGTTGGAAACACCATATATTTT.